Each of the 27 T cell receptor beta chains below was sequenced from the same sample in a study of blood T cell repertoires in COVID-19. Sequenced by immunoSEQ multiplex PCR; TCRdb stores in-frame clones only, minus some. Of about 160,000 clones listed, 84% are singletons. The sample was peripheral blood. The origin of the receptors is a man aged 35 to 55 who had recovered from COVID-19.

The chain's CDR3 is CAISERTGGNSPLHF. The CDR3 DNA is TGTGCCATCAGTGAGCGAACAGGGGGTAATTCACCCCTCCACTTT. The chain is built from TRBV10-3 and TRBJ1-6, with TRBD1 matching 8 bases. With V trimmed by 2 bases and J by 6 bases, 3 bases remained unmatched. CDR1 is ENHRY and CDR2 is SYGVKD in the germline V gene. The CDR3 length is 15 residues.

The chain combines TRBV10-3 with TRBJ2-7, with D perhaps TRBD2 (5 bases). Germline CDR1 is ENHRY and CDR2 is SYGVKD. V lost 6 bases, J lost 4 bases, and 7 bases lay in between. The CDR3 length is 11 residues. The chain's CDR3 is CAIRRDYEQYF. CDR3 DNA sequence: TGTGCCATCAGACGGGATTACGAGCAGTACTTC.

V and J are TRBV6-6 and TRBJ1-6, with D maybe TRBD1 (5 bases). V lost 5 bases and J lost 7, with 21 bases in between. CDR3 length: 17 residues. Germline CDR1 reads MNHNY; CDR2 reads SVGAGI (reference sequence). The CDR3 region has the DNA TGTGCCAGCAGTCGTATTCGGATCAGACAGACCAATTCACCCCTCCACTTT. It is translated as CASSRIRIRQTNSPLHF.

The J gene is TRBJ2-5, the V gene TRBV30; D call uncertain. Per the germline V gene, CDR1 is GTSNPN and CDR2 is SVGIG (reference sequence). The CDR3 contains 11 residues. V was pared by 2 bases and J by 5 bases, with 6 bases between. Here the CDR3 reads CAWSMQETQYF. CDR3 sequence (DNA): TGTGCCTGGAGTATGCAGGAGACCCAGTACTTC.

The chain is built from TRBV7-9 and TRBJ2-2; 8 bases agree with TRBD2. This CDR3 has 16 residues. The germline V gene encodes CDR1 SEHNR and CDR2 FQNEAQ (reference sequence). The V and J ends lost 6 bases and 7 bases, in that order; junction bases with no gene match: 13. For the CDR3, the DNA is TGTGCCAGCAGGGCAACGGCGACTAGCGAAGACGGGGAGCTGTTTTTT. This translates into CASRATATSEDGELFF.

This clone came up once. V is TRBV3-1 (or the pseudogene TRBV3-2) and J is TRBJ1-5; perhaps TRBD1 as D (5 bases). CDR1 is LGHDT, CDR2 YNNKEL, per germline (reference sequence). Trimming took off 2 bases at V and 6 bases at J, with 8 bases between the two ends. This CDR3 has 13 amino acids. The CDR3 region is CASSQRGGQPQHF. In DNA, the CDR3 is TGTGCCAGCAGCCAAAGGGGCGGTCAGCCCCAGCATTTT.

The rearrangement uses TRBV21-1 and TRBJ1-2; the listed D gene, TRBD1, was not tested against the DNA. TRBV21-1 counts as a pseudogene. There are 12 residues in the CDR3. The CDR3 DNA reads TGTGCCAGCAGCCACCGGACAGGCTGCTACACCTTC. Translation gives CASSHRTGCYTF.

The chain joins TRBV4-2 to TRBJ2-5; TRBD2 matches 11 bases. The germline CDR1 and CDR2 sequences are LGHNA and YNFKEQ. Trimming took 1 base from V and 5 from J; bases not matched to a gene: 6. The length of the CDR3 is 16 residues. In DNA, the CDR3 is TGTGCCAGCAGCCAAGTCACTAGCGGGAGTTTGGAGACCCAGTACTTC. Protein product: CASSQVTSGSLETQYF.

V usage is TRBV6-2 or TRBV6-3 and J usage is TRBJ2-7, with 7 bases matching TRBD2. CDR1 is MNHEY and CDR2 is SVGEGT in the germline V gene. This CDR3 has 16 residues. The V segment lost 0 bases and the J segment 3 bases; nucleotides outside the gene matches: 8. This chain's CDR3 is CASSYSIEREYYEQYF. CDR3 sequence (DNA): TGTGCCAGCAGTTACTCGATCGAGCGGGAATACTACGAGCAGTACTTC.

The gene calls are TRBV12-5 and TRBJ2-3; D remains unclear. The CDR3 has 12 residues. V shed 5 bases and J shed 0 bases, with 3 bases lying between them. Germline V gene sequence: CDR1 LGHNT, CDR2 FRNRAP. The CDR3 DNA is TGTGCTAGTGGTCCTAGCACAGATACGCAGTATTTT. This gives the protein CASGPSTDTQYF.

This chain connects TRBV28 to TRBJ2-7; 7 nucleotides line up with TRBD2. The CDR3 runs to 16 residues. Looked up from germline, CDR1 is MDHEN and CDR2 is SYDVKM. V gave up 2 bases and J gave up 6 bases; unmatched junction bases: 13. Here the CDR3 reads CASSLIVAGVVPEQYF. CDR3 in DNA: TGTGCCAGCAGTTTAATTGTCGCGGGAGTAGTCCCCGAGCAGTACTTC.

The sample holds a few counts of this clone. V and J are TRBV24-1 and TRBJ2-2; D gene unclear. This CDR3 region has 16 residues. CDR1 and CDR2 (germline): KGHDR, SFDVKD. With 4 bases removed from V and 0 bases from J, the gap between germline ends came to 11 bases. As DNA, the CDR3 is TGTGCCACCAGTGACACGACACCGACGAACACCGGGGAGCTGTTTTTT. This sequence encodes CATSDTTPTNTGELFF.

V and J are TRBV6-2 or TRBV6-3 and TRBJ2-1; 7 nucleotides agree with TRBD2. CDR1 and CDR2 from the germline V gene are MNHEY and SVGEGT. The V segment lost 5 bases and the J segment 9 bases; nucleotides outside the gene matches: 13. CDR3 length equals 15 residues. The CDR3 protein is CASSPPGTISREQFF. CDR3 nucleotides: TGTGCCAGCAGTCCCCCCGGGACTATCAGCCGTGAGCAGTTCTTC.

V is TRBV7-2 and J is TRBJ2-2; 11 positions agree with TRBD2. The CDR3 runs to 15 residues. Trimming removed 2 bases from V and 5 bases from J; junction bases left unmatched: 1. The germline CDR1 and CDR2 sequences are SGHTA and FQGNSA. CDR3 nucleotides: TGTGCCAGCAGCTTAAGGACTAGCGGGACCGGGGAGCTGTTTTTT. Its translation: CASSLRTSGTGELFF.

The chain is built from TRBV30 and TRBJ1-6; a possible D gene is TRBD1 (5 bases). V was shortened by 4 bases and J by 7 bases, with 14 bases between the two germline ends. The germline gives CDR1 GTSNPN, CDR2 SVGIG (reference sequence). The CDR3 totals 14 residues. The CDR3 DNA reads TGTGCCTGGAAGACGGGACTTAGAAATTCACCCCTCCACTTT. It translates to CAWKTGLRNSPLHF.

This sequence joins TRBV6-5 and TRBJ2-1, with 7 nucleotides matching TRBD2. Germline V gives CDR1 MNHEY, CDR2 SVGAGI. The trim removed 6 bases at V and 7 bases at J, leaving 12 bases unmatched. The length of the CDR3 is 15 residues. The CDR3 region is CASSGGMTRRNEQFF. DNA for the CDR3: TGTGCCAGCAGCGGGGGGATGACCAGGAGGAATGAGCAGTTCTTC.

The chain uses TRBV11-3 and TRBJ2-3; D gene ambiguous. Germline V gene data show CDR1 as SGHNT and CDR2 as YENEEA. V was cut by 0 bases and J by 2 bases, with 6 bases left in between. The CDR3 covers 14 residues. The CDR3 bases are TGTGCCAGCAGCTTAGAAGACTTCACAGATACGCAGTATTTT. It encodes CASSLEDFTDTQYF.

For this clone: Additional DNA sequences in this sample encode the identical CDR3. The chain employs TRBV28 and TRBJ1-1, with a weak D call TRBD1 (6 bases). Trimming took 5 bases from V and 5 from J, leaving 9 bases between them. The CDR3 has 12 amino acids. Per the germline V gene, CDR1 is MDHEN and CDR2 is SYDVKM. CDR3 region: CASSPTGTEAFF. The CDR3 DNA reads TGTGCCAGCAGTCCAACAGGGACTGAAGCTTTCTTT. The full variable domain, in which reference TRBV28 and TRBJ1-1 provide the parts outside the CDR3, is DVKVTQSSRYLVKRTGEKVFLECVQDMDHENMFWYRQDPGLGLRLIYFSYDVKMKEKGDIPEGYSVSREKKERFSLILESASTNQTSMYLCASSPTGTEAFFGQGTRLTVV.

The rearrangement links TRBV9 to TRBJ2-7; TRBD1 matches 7 bases. CDR3 length equals 14 residues. CDR1 is SGDLS, CDR2 YYNGEE, per germline. The ends lost 4 bases at V and 0 bases at J; junction bases unmatched: 4. The CDR3 DNA reads as TGTGCCAGCAGCCCAAGACAGGGCTCCTACGAGCAGTACTTC. Encoded protein: CASSPRQGSYEQYF.

The CDR3 coding sequence is TGCAGCGTTGAACAGGAGGGGACTGAAGCTTTCTTT. Its translation: CSVEQEGTEAFF. The chain links TRBV29-1 to TRBJ1-1, with TRBD1 as a possible D gene (5 bases). The germline V gene encodes CDR1 SQVTM and CDR2 ANQGSEA. V dropped 2 bases and J dropped 5 bases, with 9 bases sitting between them. The CDR3 has 12 residues.

The rearrangement uses TRBV5-1 and TRBJ2-7; possible D gene TRBD2, 5 bases. Trimming left V 5 bases short and J 3 bases short, with 18 bases between. CDR3 length: 15 residues. CDR1 and CDR2 (germline): SGHRS, YFSETQ. The CDR3 nucleotides read TGCGCCAGCAGGGCGGTGACGGGGAAACTCTACGAGCAGTACTTC. This encodes CASRAVTGKLYEQYF.

The rearrangement joins TRBV7-2 to TRBJ2-7; 8 bases map to TRBD2. V lost 6 bases to trimming and J lost 3 bases; unmatched junction nucleotides: 10. The CDR3 is 15 residues long. Germline values: CDR1 SGHTA, CDR2 FQGNSA. The CDR3 reads CASSKAGGILYEQYF. The CDR3 DNA follows: TGTGCCAGCAGTAAGGCGGGAGGCATCCTCTACGAGCAGTACTTC.

CDR3 bases: TGTGCCAGTAGTATATCAGGGGGCAATCAGCCCCAGCATTTT. Translating it yields CASSISGGNQPQHF. The gene calls are TRBV19 and TRBJ1-5; possible D gene TRBD1, 6 bases. Germline lookup yields CDR1 LNHDA and CDR2 SQIVND (reference sequence). The CDR3 spans 14 residues. The V end was cut by 2 bases, the J end by 2 bases, with 7 bases between.

V usage is TRBV3-1 (or the pseudogene TRBV3-2) and J usage is TRBJ1-1; 8 bases are a match to TRBD1. Trimming removed 5 bases from V and 2 bases from J; junction bases left unmatched: 7. The CDR3 runs 15 residues. The germline gives CDR1 LGHDT, CDR2 YNNKEL (reference sequence). The DNA for the CDR3 is TGTGCCAGCAGCTCCACCGACAGGGGAAACACTGAAGCTTTCTTT. Translation: CASSSTDRGNTEAFF.

This clone was counted a single time. The rearrangement uses TRBV19 and TRBJ2-5, with TRBD2 identical over 11 bases. The CDR3 is made up of 17 amino acids. V lost 5 bases and J lost 1; bases outside the gene matches: 9. Germline V gene sequence: CDR1 LNHDA, CDR2 SQIVND (reference sequence). The CDR3 loop is CASSSTWLAGGQETQYF. The CDR3 DNA reads as TGTGCCAGTAGTTCCACGTGGCTAGCGGGAGGCCAAGAGACCCAGTACTTC.

The chain carries TRBV24-1 and TRBJ2-2; D is unclear. The CDR3 length is 15 residues. Trimming pared 4 bases from V and 3 bases from J, leaving 11 bases between. The germline gives CDR1 KGHDR, CDR2 SFDVKD. The CDR3 coding sequence is TGTGCCACCAGTGACGCGGAGACGGACACCGGGGAGCTGTTTTTT. This encodes CATSDAETDTGELFF.

This clone was recorded once. The V call is TRBV19, the J call TRBJ2-7, with D tentatively TRBD1 (5 bases). V shed 1 base and J shed 2 bases, with 12 bases lying between them. The CDR3 is made up of 15 amino acids. Germline-derived CDR1 and CDR2 are LNHDA and SQIVND (reference sequence). DNA of the CDR3: TGTGCCAGTAGTATAGCTGACAGTCCCACCTACGAGCAGTACTTC. This encodes CASSIADSPTYEQYF.